The 6 T cell receptor beta chains listed next were all sequenced from one sample in a study of blood T cell repertoires in COVID-19. Clones were sequenced by immunoSEQ multiplex PCR, and TCRdb holds only the in-frame ones, with some missing. The sample carries fewer than 350,000 clones, roughly 90% recorded once. What was sequenced was peripheral blood. The receptor set was obtained from a woman in her sixties or seventies with COVID-19, enrolled during active disease.

This clone came up once. V gene TRBV4-2 combines with J gene TRBJ2-3; D call uncertain. The CDR3 is made up of 12 amino acids. CDR1 LGHNA and CDR2 YNFKEQ come from the germline V gene. The germline V and J ends were trimmed by 1 base and 3 bases, with 2 bases remaining between them. CDR3 loop: CASSQATDTQYF. For the CDR3, the DNA is TGTGCCAGCAGCCAAGCGACAGATACGCAGTATTTT.

The genes are TRBV4-2 and TRBJ1-3; 7 positions match TRBD1. After removal of 4 bases from V and 0 bases from J, the junction contained 12 bases not matched to a gene. The germline V gene encodes CDR1 LGHNA and CDR2 YNFKEQ. The CDR3 loop spans 18 amino acids. The CDR3 region has the DNA TGTGCCAGCAGCCCGAAGACCGGGACAGTAAACTCTGGAAACACCATATATTTT. This codes for CASSPKTGTVNSGNTIYF.

CDR3 bases: TGTGCCAGCAGCCCCGGGCGCCGGGGGGCCCTCAATGAGCAGTTCTTC. This translates into CASSPGRRGALNEQFF. The rearrangement joins TRBV5-6 to TRBJ2-1, with a weak D call TRBD2 (7 bases). V lost 4 bases, J lost 6 bases, and 20 bases lay in between. The germline V gene encodes CDR1 SGHDT and CDR2 YYEEEE. The CDR3 sequence is 16 residues long.

The chain joins TRBV12-3 or TRBV12-4 to TRBJ1-1, with a weak D call TRBD1 (5 bases). V lost 7 bases and J lost 0, with 9 bases in between. This CDR3 has 13 amino acids. CDR3 residues: CASTRALNTEAFF. DNA of the CDR3: TGTGCCAGCACCAGGGCCCTGAACACTGAAGCTTTCTTT.

The CDR3 nucleotides are TGTGCCAGCAGCCAAGAGGGGGGAACCCTTTACAATGAGCAGTTCTTC. This translates into CASSQEGGTLYNEQFF. The chain combines TRBV3-1 (or the pseudogene TRBV3-2) with TRBJ2-1; D is possibly TRBD2 (6 bases). The germline gives CDR1 LGHDT, CDR2 YNNKEL (reference sequence). The ends were cut back, 0 bases at V and 4 bases at J, with 13 bases in the middle. This CDR3 is 16 amino acids long.

This chain uses TRBV5-1 with TRBJ2-5; D is perhaps TRBD1 (6 bases). Trimming shortened V by 7 bases and J by 2 bases, and 15 bases separated the two germline ends. The CDR3 consists of 14 residues. In germline, CDR1 is SGHRS, CDR2 YFSETQ. The CDR3 here is CASARDIRQETQYF. CDR3 in DNA: TGCGCCAGCGCCCGGGACATAAGACAAGAGACCCAGTACTTC.